This T cell receptor (beta chain) stems from a study of cytomegalovirus exposure and HLA in healthy donors. PCR was performed using 60 Vbeta and 13 Jbeta primers. Assay: immunoSEQ multiplex PCR; the TCRdb copy retains only in-frame clones and omits some. The repertoire includes under 150,000 clones, approximately 70% of them detected once, and 2% to 3% sits in the top ten. Remarks on this clone: The antigen remains unidentified.

There are 16 residues in the CDR3. V lost 2 bases to trimming and J lost 2 bases; unmatched junction nucleotides: 3. The V gene's germline CDR1 is MNHEY and CDR2 SMNVEV (reference sequence). Overall study findings and caveats: In a later analysis, most CMV-associated TCR beta chains appeared HLA-restricted. Some highly shared sequence variants likely arose as a pipeline artifact. Solely CMV serostatus was available to characterize immune exposure.

As for the donors, each was a healthy bone marrow donor. The sequence was obtained from a woman aged 55-70 years in good health and CMV-seropositive. The V and J genes are TRBV27 and TRBJ2-3; 11 positions agree with TRBD2. Material for sequencing was PBMCs. CDR3 in DNA: TGTGCCAGCAGTTTACTAGCGGGGGGAATCACAGATACGCAGTATTTT. Translated: CASSLLAGGITDTQYF.